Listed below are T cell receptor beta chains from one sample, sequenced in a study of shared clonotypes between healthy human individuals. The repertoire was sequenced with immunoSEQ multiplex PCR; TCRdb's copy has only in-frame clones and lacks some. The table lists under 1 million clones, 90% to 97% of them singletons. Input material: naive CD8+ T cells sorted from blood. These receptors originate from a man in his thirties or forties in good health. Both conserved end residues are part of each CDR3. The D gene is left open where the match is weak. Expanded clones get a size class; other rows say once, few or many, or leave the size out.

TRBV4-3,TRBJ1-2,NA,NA,CASSQDWLGPTYGYTF,TGCGCCAGCAGCCAAGATTGGCTCGGGCCGACCTATGGCTACACCTTC
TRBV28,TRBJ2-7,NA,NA,CASGVNAYEQYF,TGTGCCAGCGGAGTTAATGCCTACGAGCAGTACTTC
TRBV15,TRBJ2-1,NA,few,CATSRDSYNEQFF,TGTGCCACCAGCAGAGACTCCTACAATGAGCAGTTCTTC
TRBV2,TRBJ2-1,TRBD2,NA,CASSGVSGAYNEQFF,TGTGCCAGCAGTGGGGTTAGCGGGGCCTACAATGAGCAGTTCTTC
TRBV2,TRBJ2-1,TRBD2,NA,CASRESGTHYNEQFF,TGTGCCAGCAGGGAAAGCGGGACCCACTACAATGAGCAGTTCTTC
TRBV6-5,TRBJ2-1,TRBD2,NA,CASRKYSGSNEQFF,TGTGCCAGCCGGAAATATAGCGGGAGTAATGAGCAGTTCTTC
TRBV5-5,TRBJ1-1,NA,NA,CASSLLGRGTEAFF,TGTGCCAGCAGCTTGTTGGGACGGGGCACTGAAGCTTTCTTT
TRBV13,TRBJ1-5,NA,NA,CASSFRGAKQPQHF,TGTGCCAGCAGCTTTCGGGGGGCGAAACAGCCCCAGCATTTT
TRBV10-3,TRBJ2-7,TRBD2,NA,CAISRLAGGEYEQYF,TGTGCCATCAGTAGACTAGCGGGAGGAGAGTACGAGCAGTACTTC
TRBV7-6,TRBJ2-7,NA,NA,CASSLEGSPSYEQYF,TGTGCCAGCAGCTTAGAGGGCAGCCCCTCCTACGAGCAGTACTTC
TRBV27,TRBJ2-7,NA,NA,CASSLMMISGPHEQYF,TGTGCCAGCAGTTTAATGATGATCTCCGGCCCCCACGAGCAGTACTTC
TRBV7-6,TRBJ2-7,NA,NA,CASSLAQGDHRSGFSYEQYF,TGTGCCAGCAGCTTAGCCCAAGGGGACCACCGATCTGGCTTCTCCTACGAGCAGTACTTC
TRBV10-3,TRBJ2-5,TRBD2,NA,CAISGGLAAETQYF,TGTGCCATCAGTGGGGGACTAGCGGCGGAGACCCAGTACTTC
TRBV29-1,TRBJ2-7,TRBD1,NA,CSVEVFRDRGTYEQYF,TGCAGCGTTGAGGTCTTCCGGGACAGGGGAACCTACGAGCAGTACTTC
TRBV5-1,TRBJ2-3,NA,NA,CASSEQGRYTDTQYF,TGCGCCAGCAGCGAGCAGGGCAGATACACAGATACGCAGTATTTT
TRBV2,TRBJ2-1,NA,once,CASSEARNEQFF,TGTGCCAGCAGTGAAGCGCGGAATGAGCAGTTCTTC
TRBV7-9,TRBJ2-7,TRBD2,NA,CASSDSRTSVPYEQYF,TGTGCCAGCAGCGACAGCCGGACTAGCGTCCCCTACGAGCAGTACTTC
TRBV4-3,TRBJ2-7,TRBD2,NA,CASSQGTSGRARGYEQYF,TGCGCCAGCAGCCAAGGGACTAGCGGGAGGGCCAGAGGCTACGAGCAGTACTTC
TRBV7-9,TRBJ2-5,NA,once,CASSFRGQLEETQYF,TGTGCCAGCAGCTTTAGAGGACAGCTGGAGGAGACCCAGTACTTC
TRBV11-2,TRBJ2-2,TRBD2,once,CASSLGPLLAANTGELFF,TGTGCCAGCAGCTTAGGCCCGCTGCTAGCGGCGAACACCGGGGAGCTGTTTTTT
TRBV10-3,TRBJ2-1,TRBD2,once,CAISTSGVVDEQFF,TGTGCCATTAGCACTAGCGGGGTAGTGGATGAGCAGTTCTTC
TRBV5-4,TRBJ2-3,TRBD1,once,CASSLGQGGPDTQYF,TGTGCCAGCAGCTTGGGACAGGGGGGACCAGATACGCAGTATTTT
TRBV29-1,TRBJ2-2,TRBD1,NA,CSATETGYTGELFF,TGCAGCGCCACAGAGACAGGGTACACCGGGGAGCTGTTTTTT
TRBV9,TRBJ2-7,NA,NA,CASSANTPVGLEQYF,TGTGCCAGCAGCGCCAATACCCCTGTAGGTCTCGAGCAGTACTTC